Listed below are T cell receptor beta chains from one sample, sequenced in a study of blood T cell repertoires in COVID-19. The table came from immunoSEQ multiplex PCR; TCRdb's copy has only in-frame clones and leaves some out. Here the sample spans a few hundred thousand clones, about 92% being singletons. The sequencing sample was made of PBMCs or T cells enriched from blood (not recorded which). The receptors were gathered from a woman aged 25 to 45 who had recovered from COVID-19. The CDR3 runs from the conserved cysteine through the conserved F or W. The D gene is left open where the match is weak. Size is stated for part of the rows, as once, few or many counts, or as a class when the clone is expanded.

V	D	J	size	CDR3	DNA
TRBV7-3	NA	TRBJ2-6	NA	CASSLTGSSGANVLTF	TGTGCCAGCAGCTTAACGGGGAGCTCTGGGGCCAACGTCCTGACTTTC
TRBV7-6	TRBD2	TRBJ2-6	NA	CASSLAGGSGANVLTF	TGTGCCAGTTCACTAGCGGGGGGCTCTGGGGCCAACGTCCTGACTTTC
TRBV28	NA	TRBJ2-2	NA	CASSLFKTRSAGELFF	TGTGCCAGCAGTTTATTTAAGACCCGAAGCGCCGGGGAGCTGTTTTTT
TRBV19	NA	TRBJ2-7	NA	CASSRERSYEQYF	TGTGCCAGTAGTCGGGAGCGGTCCTACGAGCAGTACTTC
TRBV9	NA	TRBJ2-7	NA	CASSVAPATNFYEQYF	TGTGCCAGCAGCGTAGCTCCCGCAACCAACTTCTACGAGCAGTACTTC
TRBV6-5	NA	TRBJ1-1	NA	CASSQIGVNTEAFF	TGTGCCAGCAGCCAGATCGGGGTGAACACTGAAGCTTTCTTT
TRBV29-1	NA	TRBJ1-1	NA	CSVSPGETEAFF	TGCAGCGTTTCCCCAGGGGAGACTGAAGCTTTCTTT
TRBV6-5	TRBD1	TRBJ1-3	NA	CASSPYRGGGNTIYF	TGTGCCAGCAGTCCCTACAGGGGTGGTGGAAACACCATATATTTT
TRBV3-1/TRBV3-2	TRBD2	TRBJ2-7	NA	CASSQDPGLAGGPRNEQYF	TGTGCCAGCAGCCAAGATCCCGGACTAGCGGGAGGGCCAAGGAACGAGCAGTACTTC
TRBV7-2	TRBD1	TRBJ1-2	NA	CASSLGQGSYDYGYTF	TGTGCCAGCAGCTTGGGACAGGGAAGTTATGACTATGGCTACACCTTC
TRBV9	TRBD2	TRBJ2-1	NA	CASSGGTRVISEQFF	TGTGCCAGCAGCGGGGGGACTAGGGTCATCAGTGAGCAGTTCTTC
TRBV6-1	TRBD2	TRBJ2-4	NA	CASSEGGTSGNIQYF	TGTGCCAGCAGTGAAGGGGGGACTAGCGGAAACATTCAGTACTTC
TRBV10-3	TRBD2	TRBJ2-2	NA	CAISETSGGLNTGELFF	TGTGCCATCAGTGAGACTAGCGGGGGCCTCAACACCGGGGAGCTGTTTTTT
TRBV5-5	NA	TRBJ2-1	NA	CASSLLSYPYNEQFF	TGTGCCAGCAGCTTGCTCAGTTATCCTTACAATGAGCAGTTCTTC
TRBV6-5	NA	TRBJ2-5	NA	CASGYPQNPEETQYF	TGTGCCAGCGGGTACCCCCAAAATCCGGAGGAGACCCAGTACTTC
TRBV2	NA	TRBJ2-1	NA	CASSVEFGNEQFF	TGTGCCAGCAGTGTCGAATTCGGGAATGAGCAGTTCTTC
TRBV19	NA	TRBJ1-5	NA	CASSMRPRNQPQHF	TGTGCCAGTAGTATGAGGCCGAGGAATCAGCCCCAGCATTTT
TRBV28	NA	TRBJ1-2	NA	CASSLSWPGLDTF	TGTGCCAGCAGCTTAAGTTGGCCAGGGTTGGACACCTTC
TRBV27	TRBD1	TRBJ2-7	NA	CASSPSGQGGYEQYF	TGTGCCAGCAGCCCTTCGGGACAGGGCGGCTACGAGCAGTACTTC
TRBV28	NA	TRBJ2-7	NA	CASSTPGQGSYEQYF	TGTGCCAGCAGCACTCCGGGGCAGGGGAGCTACGAGCAGTACTTC
TRBV30	NA	TRBJ1-2	NA	CAWSISNYGYTF	TGTGCCTGGAGTATCTCTAACTATGGCTACACCTTC
TRBV6-5	TRBD1	TRBJ1-2	NA	CASSYSDRGGYGYTF	TGTGCCAGCAGTTACTCCGACAGGGGGGGCTATGGCTACACCTTC
TRBV28	TRBD1	TRBJ2-2	NA	CASSPPARGLHGELFF	TGTGCCAGCAGTCCCCCGGCCAGGGGGCTTCACGGGGAGCTGTTTTTT
TRBV5-1	TRBD1	TRBJ1-5	NA	CASSRREQGWRNQPQHF	TGCGCCAGCAGCCGCCGGGAACAGGGGTGGCGCAATCAGCCCCAGCATTTT
TRBV28	TRBD1	TRBJ1-6	once	CASSPGTGVGLNSPLHF	TGTGCCAGCAGCCCCGGGACAGGGGTTGGTCTGAATTCACCCCTCCACTTT
TRBV5-1	TRBD1	TRBJ1-4	NA	CASSLLFGQENEKLFF	TGCGCCAGCAGCTTGCTATTTGGACAGGAGAATGAAAAACTGTTTTTT
TRBV6-6	NA	TRBJ1-2	NA	CASSGEQGPDYGYTF	TGTGCCAGCAGTGGCGAACAGGGCCCGGACTATGGCTACACCTTC
TRBV7-9	NA	TRBJ2-1	NA	CASSARTLSYNEQFF	TGTGCCAGCAGCGCCCGGACTCTTTCCTACAATGAGCAGTTCTTC
TRBV10-3	NA	TRBJ2-5	NA	CAISELETQYF	TGTGCCATCAGTGAGCTAGAGACCCAGTACTTC
TRBV4-1	NA	TRBJ1-3	NA	CASSQGRGGLDTIYF	TGCGCCAGCAGCCAAGGCCGGGGGGGACTGGACACCATATATTTT
TRBV5-4	TRBD1	TRBJ2-7	NA	CASSLQIGGHEQYF	TGTGCCAGCAGCTTGCAGATAGGGGGCCACGAGCAGTACTTC
TRBV3-1/TRBV3-2	NA	TRBJ1-3	NA	CASSQNSFSGNTIYF	TGTGCCAGCAGCCAGAACAGCTTCTCTGGAAACACCATATATTTT
TRBV4-3	NA	TRBJ1-4	NA	CASSQTKGVGTNEKLFF	TGCGCCAGCAGCCAAACTAAAGGGGTGGGAACTAATGAAAAACTGTTTTTT
TRBV12-3/TRBV12-4	NA	TRBJ1-4	NA	CASSFSQEEKLFF	TGTGCCAGCAGTTTCAGTCAGGAAGAAAAACTGTTTTTT
TRBV15	NA	TRBJ1-5	NA	CATSRQGYYQPQHF	TGTGCCACCAGCAGACAGGGTTATTATCAGCCCCAGCATTTT
TRBV5-1	NA	TRBJ2-3	NA	CASSKGTPLLTDTQYF	TGCGCCAGCAGCAAGGGGACTCCTCTGCTCACAGATACGCAGTATTTT